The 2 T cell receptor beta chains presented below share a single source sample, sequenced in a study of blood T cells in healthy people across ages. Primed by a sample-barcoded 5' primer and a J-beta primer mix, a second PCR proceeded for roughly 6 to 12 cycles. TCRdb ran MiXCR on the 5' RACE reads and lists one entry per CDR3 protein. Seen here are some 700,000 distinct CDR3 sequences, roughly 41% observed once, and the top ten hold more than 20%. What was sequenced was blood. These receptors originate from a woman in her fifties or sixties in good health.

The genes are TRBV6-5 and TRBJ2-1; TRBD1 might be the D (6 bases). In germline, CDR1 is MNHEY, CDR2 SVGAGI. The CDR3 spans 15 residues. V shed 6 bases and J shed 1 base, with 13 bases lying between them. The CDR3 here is CASRVDQGSYNEQFF. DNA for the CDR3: TGTGCCAGCAGGGTGGATCAGGGGTCCTACAATGAGCAGTTCTTC.

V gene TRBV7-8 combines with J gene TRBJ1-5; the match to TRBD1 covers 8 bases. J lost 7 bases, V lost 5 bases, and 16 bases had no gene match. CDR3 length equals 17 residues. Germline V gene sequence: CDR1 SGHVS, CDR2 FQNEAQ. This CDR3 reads CASSARTGKSVGQPQHF. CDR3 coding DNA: TGTGCCAGCAGCGCCCGGACAGGGAAGAGCGTAGGGCAGCCCCAGCATTTT.